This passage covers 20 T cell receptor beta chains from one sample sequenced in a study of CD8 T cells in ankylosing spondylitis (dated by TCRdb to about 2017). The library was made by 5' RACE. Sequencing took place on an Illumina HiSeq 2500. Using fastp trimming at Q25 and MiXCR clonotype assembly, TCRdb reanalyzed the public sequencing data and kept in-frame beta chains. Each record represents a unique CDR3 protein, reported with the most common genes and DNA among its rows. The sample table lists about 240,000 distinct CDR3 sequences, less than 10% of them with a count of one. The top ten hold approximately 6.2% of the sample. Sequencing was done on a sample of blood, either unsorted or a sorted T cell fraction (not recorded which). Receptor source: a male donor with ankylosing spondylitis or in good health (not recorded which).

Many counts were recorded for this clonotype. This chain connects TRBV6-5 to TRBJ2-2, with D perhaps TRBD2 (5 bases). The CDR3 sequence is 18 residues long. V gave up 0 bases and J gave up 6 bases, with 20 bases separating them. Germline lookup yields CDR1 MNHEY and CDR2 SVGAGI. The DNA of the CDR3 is TGTGCCAGCAGTTACTCGATGACCTGGCTCAGAGGGCCCGGGGAGCTGTTTTTT. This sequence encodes CASSYSMTWLRGPGELFF.

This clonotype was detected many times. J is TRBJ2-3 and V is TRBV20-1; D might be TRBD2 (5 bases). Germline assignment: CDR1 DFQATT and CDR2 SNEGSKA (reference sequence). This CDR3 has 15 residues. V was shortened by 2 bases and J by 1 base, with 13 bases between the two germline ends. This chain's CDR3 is CSARKAGGRTDTQYF. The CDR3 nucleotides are TGCAGTGCTAGAAAGGCGGGCGGTCGCACAGATACGCAGTATTTT.

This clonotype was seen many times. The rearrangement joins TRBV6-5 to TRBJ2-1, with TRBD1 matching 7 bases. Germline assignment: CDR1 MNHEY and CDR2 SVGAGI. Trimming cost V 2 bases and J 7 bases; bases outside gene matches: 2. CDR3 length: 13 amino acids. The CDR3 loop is CASSYNRGNEQFF. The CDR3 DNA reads TGTGCCAGCAGTTACAACAGGGGAAATGAGCAGTTCTTC.

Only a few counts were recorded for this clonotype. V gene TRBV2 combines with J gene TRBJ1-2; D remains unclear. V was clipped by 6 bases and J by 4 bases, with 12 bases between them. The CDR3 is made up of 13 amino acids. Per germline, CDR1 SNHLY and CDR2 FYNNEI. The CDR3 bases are TGTGCCAGCAGCGCCGTTGGAGGCTATGGCTACACCTTC. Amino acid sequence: CASSAVGGYGYTF.

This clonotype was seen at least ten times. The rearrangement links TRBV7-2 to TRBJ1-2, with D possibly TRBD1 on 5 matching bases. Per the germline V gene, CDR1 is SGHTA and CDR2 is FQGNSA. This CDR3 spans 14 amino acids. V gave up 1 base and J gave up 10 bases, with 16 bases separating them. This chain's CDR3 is CASSLGQHVMYYTF. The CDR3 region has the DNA TGTGCCAGCAGCTTAGGACAGCACGTTATGTACTACACCTTC.

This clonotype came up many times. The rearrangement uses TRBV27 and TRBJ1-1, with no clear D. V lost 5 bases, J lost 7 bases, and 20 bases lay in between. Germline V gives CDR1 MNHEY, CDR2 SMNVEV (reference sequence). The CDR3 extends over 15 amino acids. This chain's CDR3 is CASSAVYEGGREAFF. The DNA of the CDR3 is TGTGCCAGCAGTGCGGTTTACGAGGGTGGGCGTGAAGCTTTCTTT.

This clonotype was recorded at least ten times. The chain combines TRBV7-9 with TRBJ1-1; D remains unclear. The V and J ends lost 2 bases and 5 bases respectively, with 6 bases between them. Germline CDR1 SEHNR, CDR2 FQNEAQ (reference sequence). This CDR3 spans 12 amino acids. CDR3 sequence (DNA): TGTGCCAGCAGCTTATCGGGAACTGAAGCTTTCTTT. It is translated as CASSLSGTEAFF.

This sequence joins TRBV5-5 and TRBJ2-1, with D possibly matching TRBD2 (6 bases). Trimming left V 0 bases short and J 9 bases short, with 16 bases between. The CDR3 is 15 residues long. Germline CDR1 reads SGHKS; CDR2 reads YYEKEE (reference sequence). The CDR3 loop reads CASSLGTPSEGEQFF. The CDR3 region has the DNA TGTGCCAGCAGCTTGGGGACTCCATCGGAGGGTGAGCAGTTCTTC.

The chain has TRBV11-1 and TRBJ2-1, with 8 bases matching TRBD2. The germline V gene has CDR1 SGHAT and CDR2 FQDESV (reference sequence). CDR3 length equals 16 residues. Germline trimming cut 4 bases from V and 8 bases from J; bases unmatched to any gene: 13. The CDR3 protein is CASSSQGYGRADEQFF. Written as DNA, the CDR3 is TGTGCCAGCAGCTCCCAGGGGTACGGGAGGGCGGATGAGCAGTTCTTC.

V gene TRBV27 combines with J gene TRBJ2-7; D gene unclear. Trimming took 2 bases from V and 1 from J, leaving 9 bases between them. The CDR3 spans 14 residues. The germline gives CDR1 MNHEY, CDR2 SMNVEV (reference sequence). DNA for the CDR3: TGTGCCAGCAGTTTAGGGATCCTGTCCTACGAGCAGTACTTC. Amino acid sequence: CASSLGILSYEQYF.

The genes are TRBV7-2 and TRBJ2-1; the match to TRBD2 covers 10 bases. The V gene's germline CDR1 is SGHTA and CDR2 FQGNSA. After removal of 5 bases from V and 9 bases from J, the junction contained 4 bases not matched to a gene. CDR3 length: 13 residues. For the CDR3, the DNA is TGTGCCAGCAGCCCAGGGACTAGCGTTGAGCAGTTCTTC. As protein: CASSPGTSVEQFF. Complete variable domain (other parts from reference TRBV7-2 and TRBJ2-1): GAGVSQSPSNKVTEKGKDVELRCDPISGHTALYWYRQSLGQGLEFLIYFQGNSAPDKSGLPSDRFSAERTGGSVSTLTIQRTQQEDSAVYLCASSPGTSVEQFFGPGTRLTVL.

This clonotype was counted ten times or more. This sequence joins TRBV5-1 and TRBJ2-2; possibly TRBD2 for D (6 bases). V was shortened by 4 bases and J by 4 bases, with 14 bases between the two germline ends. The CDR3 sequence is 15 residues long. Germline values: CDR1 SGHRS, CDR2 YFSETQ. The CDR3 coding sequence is TGCGCCAGCAGCGGAGGGGCAGCTACCACCGGGGAGCTGTTTTTT. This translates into CASSGGAATTGELFF.

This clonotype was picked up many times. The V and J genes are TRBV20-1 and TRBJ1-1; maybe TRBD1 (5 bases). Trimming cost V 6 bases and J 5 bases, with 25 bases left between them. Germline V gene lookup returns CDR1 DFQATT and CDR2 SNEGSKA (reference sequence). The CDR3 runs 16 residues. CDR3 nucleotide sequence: TGCAGTGCCGCCCATTACTCCGGGACTGGGAGTACTGAAGCTTTCTTT. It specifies CSAAHYSGTGSTEAFF.

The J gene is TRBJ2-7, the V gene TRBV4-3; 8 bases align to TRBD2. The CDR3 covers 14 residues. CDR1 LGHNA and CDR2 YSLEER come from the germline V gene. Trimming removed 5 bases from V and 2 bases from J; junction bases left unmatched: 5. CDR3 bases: TGCGCCAGCAGCACAGCGGGGGCTCCCTACGAGCAGTACTTC. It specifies CASSTAGAPYEQYF.

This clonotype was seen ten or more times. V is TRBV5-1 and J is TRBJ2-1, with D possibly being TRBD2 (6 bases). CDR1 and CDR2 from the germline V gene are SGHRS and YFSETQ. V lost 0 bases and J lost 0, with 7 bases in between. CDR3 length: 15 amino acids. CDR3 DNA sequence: TGCGCCAGCAGCTTGGCGGGAGACTCCTACAATGAGCAGTTCTTC. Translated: CASSLAGDSYNEQFF.

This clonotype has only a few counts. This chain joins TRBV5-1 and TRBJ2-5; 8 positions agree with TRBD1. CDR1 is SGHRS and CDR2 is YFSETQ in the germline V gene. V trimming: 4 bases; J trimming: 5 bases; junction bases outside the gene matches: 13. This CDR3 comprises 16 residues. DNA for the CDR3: TGCGCCAGCAGCGACGGTCAGGGGGCGCCGAGGGAGACCCAGTACTTC. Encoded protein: CASSDGQGAPRETQYF.

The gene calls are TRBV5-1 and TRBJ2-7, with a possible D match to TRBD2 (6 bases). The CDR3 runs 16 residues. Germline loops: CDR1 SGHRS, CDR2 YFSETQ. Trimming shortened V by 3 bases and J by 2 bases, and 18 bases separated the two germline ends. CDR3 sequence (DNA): TGCGCCAGCAGCTCTGGGGGACTCCGGGGCACCTACGAGCAGTACTTC. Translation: CASSSGGLRGTYEQYF.

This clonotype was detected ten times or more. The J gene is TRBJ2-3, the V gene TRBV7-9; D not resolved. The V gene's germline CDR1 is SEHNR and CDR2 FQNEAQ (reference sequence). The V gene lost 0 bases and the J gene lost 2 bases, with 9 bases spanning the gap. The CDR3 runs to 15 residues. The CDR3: CASSLAVLPTDTQYF. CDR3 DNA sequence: TGTGCCAGCAGCTTAGCGGTCCTGCCCACAGATACGCAGTATTTT.

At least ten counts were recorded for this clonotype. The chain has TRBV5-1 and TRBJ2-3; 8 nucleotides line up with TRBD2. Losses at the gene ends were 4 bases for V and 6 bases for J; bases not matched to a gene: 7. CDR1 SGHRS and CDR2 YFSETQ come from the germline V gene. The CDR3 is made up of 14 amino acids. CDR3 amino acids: CASSQGLAGDTQYF. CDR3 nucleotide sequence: TGCGCCAGCAGCCAAGGACTAGCTGGGGATACGCAGTATTTT.

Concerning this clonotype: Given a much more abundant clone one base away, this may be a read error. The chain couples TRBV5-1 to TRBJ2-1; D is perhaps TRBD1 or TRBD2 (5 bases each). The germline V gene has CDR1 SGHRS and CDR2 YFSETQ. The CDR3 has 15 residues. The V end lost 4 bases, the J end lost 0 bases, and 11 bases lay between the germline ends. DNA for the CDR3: TGCGCCAGCAGCAACAACGGGGCCTCCTACAATGAGCAGTTCTTC. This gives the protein CASSNNGASYNEQFF. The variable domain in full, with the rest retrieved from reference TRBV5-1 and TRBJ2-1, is KAGVTQTPRYLIKTRGQQVTLSCSPISGHRSVSWYQQTPGQGLQFLFEYFSETQRNKGNFPGRFSGRQFSNSRSEMNVSTLELGDSALYLCASSNNGASYNEQFFGPGTRLTVL.